This entry features one T cell receptor (beta chain) sequence. The data were taken from a study of blood T cell repertoires in COVID-19. Study-level background: The cDNA or gDNA used as material had been derived from T cells, B-cell-depleted T cells, or PBMCs.

V lost 5 bases to trimming and J lost 1 base, with 12 bases between them. Germline values: CDR1 LGHDT, CDR2 YNNKEL (reference sequence). This CDR3 is built from 14 residues. Sequencing was performed with immunoSEQ multiplex PCR; in TCRdb, only in-frame clones are kept and a portion is missing. The table records 100,000 to 120,000 clones, around 84% of them present only once. This sequence originates from a middle-aged man with acute or convalescent COVID-19. This sequence joins TRBV3-1 (or the pseudogene TRBV3-2) and TRBJ2-7, with D hard to call. The sequenced material came from peripheral blood. CDR3 residues: CASSDNTGSYEQYF. In DNA form, the CDR3 reads TGTGCCAGCAGCGACAACACCGGATCCTACGAGCAGTACTTC.